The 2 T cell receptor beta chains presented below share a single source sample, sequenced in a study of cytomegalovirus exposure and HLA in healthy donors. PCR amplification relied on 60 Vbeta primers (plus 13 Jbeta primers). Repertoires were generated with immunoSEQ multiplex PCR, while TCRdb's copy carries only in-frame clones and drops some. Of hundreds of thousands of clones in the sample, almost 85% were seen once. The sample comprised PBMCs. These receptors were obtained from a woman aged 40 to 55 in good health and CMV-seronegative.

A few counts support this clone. CDR3 nucleotides: TGCGCCAGCAGCCAAGATCCCGGACAGAACTCTGGAAACACCATATATTTT. Protein: CASSQDPGQNSGNTIYF. This chain links TRBV4-3 with TRBJ1-3; a possible D gene is TRBD1 (6 bases). CDR3 length equals 17 residues. The germline V and J ends were trimmed by 0 bases and 0 bases, with 12 bases remaining between them. The V gene's germline CDR1 is LGHNA and CDR2 YSLEER.

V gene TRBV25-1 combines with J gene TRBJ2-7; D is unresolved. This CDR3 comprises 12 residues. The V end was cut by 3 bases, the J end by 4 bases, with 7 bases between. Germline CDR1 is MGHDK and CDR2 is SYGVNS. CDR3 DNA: TGTGCCAGCAGTGACCTAGAATACGAGCAGTACTTC. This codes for CASSDLEYEQYF.